This is a list of T cell receptor beta chains from one sample in a study of OX40 agonist ivuxolimab in advanced cancers. Profiled with immunoSEQ multiplex PCR; TCRdb holds only in-frame clones, not every one. In the table there are over 25,000 clones, 74% of which are singletons. The material sequenced was CD4+ or CD8+ T cells sorted from blood, taken in a trial of the OX40 agonist ivuxolimab. These receptors came from an adult with an advanced solid tumor such as melanoma, head and neck, liver or kidney cancer. Both conserved end residues are part of each CDR3. A D gene is named only where the DNA matches it firmly. Rows may omit the clone size; those that give it use once, few, many or a size class.

abundance: NA
v_gene: TRBV4-2
j_gene: TRBJ2-4
d_gene: NA
CDR3nt: TGTGCCAGCAGCCAAGATCTTGGGGCGGGTTTAGCCAAAAACATTCAGTACTTC
CDR3aa: CASSQDLGAGLAKNIQYF

abundance: few
v_gene: TRBV6-5
j_gene: TRBJ1-1
d_gene: NA
CDR3nt: TGTGCCAGCAGAGCTACTTACACTGAAGCTTTCTTT
CDR3aa: CASRATYTEAFF

abundance: NA
v_gene: TRBV5-1
j_gene: TRBJ1-3
d_gene: NA
CDR3nt: TGCGCCAGCAGCTTGGAAGTATCTGGAAACACCATATATTTT
CDR3aa: CASSLEVSGNTIYF

abundance: few
v_gene: TRBV30
j_gene: TRBJ1-6
d_gene: NA
CDR3nt: TGTGCCTGGAGTGCCCCCGGCAGGGTAGATTCACCCCTCCACTTT
CDR3aa: CAWSAPGRVDSPLHF

abundance: NA
v_gene: TRBV6-6
j_gene: TRBJ1-3
d_gene: NA
CDR3nt: TGTGCCAGCAACCAGAGAAACACCATATATTTT
CDR3aa: CASNQRNTIYF

abundance: NA
v_gene: TRBV12-5
j_gene: TRBJ2-5
d_gene: NA
CDR3nt: TGTGCTAGTGGTTTTGGCAGGGTACAAGAGACCCAGTACTTC
CDR3aa: CASGFGRVQETQYF

abundance: NA
v_gene: TRBV7-8
j_gene: TRBJ1-2
d_gene: TRBD1
CDR3nt: TGTGCCAGCAGCTTAATAGGGCAGGGGGTGGGAGGCTACACCTTC
CDR3aa: CASSLIGQGVGGYTF

abundance: NA
v_gene: TRBV7-7
j_gene: TRBJ2-5
d_gene: TRBD2
CDR3nt: TGTGCCAGCAGCAAGACTAGCGGGGCGCTCCAAGAGACCCAGTACTTC
CDR3aa: CASSKTSGALQETQYF

abundance: NA
v_gene: TRBV7-3
j_gene: TRBJ2-2
d_gene: NA
CDR3nt: TGTGCCAGCAGCTTCGGGACAGCCGGGGGGCTGTTTTTT
CDR3aa: CASSFGTAGGLFF

abundance: few
v_gene: TRBV5-6
j_gene: TRBJ1-1
d_gene: NA
CDR3nt: TGTGCCAGCAGCTTAGGGGCGGTAAGGGTGGGGAACACTGAAGCTTTCTTT
CDR3aa: CASSLGAVRVGNTEAFF

abundance: once
v_gene: TRBV19
j_gene: TRBJ2-7
d_gene: TRBD1
CDR3nt: TGTGCCAGTAGCCTCCGACAGGGACCCTACGAGCAGTACTTC
CDR3aa: CASSLRQGPYEQYF

abundance: NA
v_gene: TRBV5-4
j_gene: TRBJ1-2
d_gene: NA
CDR3nt: TGTGCCAGCAGCTTGGTGTCAGGGGTTGGCTACACCTTC
CDR3aa: CASSLVSGVGYTF

abundance: NA
v_gene: TRBV30
j_gene: TRBJ1-1
d_gene: NA
CDR3nt: TGTGCCTGGACCCAGGGGAACACTGAAGCTTTCTTT
CDR3aa: CAWTQGNTEAFF

abundance: NA
v_gene: TRBV7-7
j_gene: TRBJ1-4
d_gene: NA
CDR3nt: TGTGCCAGCAGCTTATATAGGACGCATGAAAAACTGTTTTTT
CDR3aa: CASSLYRTHEKLFF

abundance: NA
v_gene: TRBV6-1
j_gene: TRBJ1-2
d_gene: TRBD1
CDR3nt: TGTGCCAGCAGCCGAAAAGGACAGGGCGACGGGTACACCTTC
CDR3aa: CASSRKGQGDGYTF

abundance: NA
v_gene: TRBV5-4
j_gene: TRBJ1-1
d_gene: NA
CDR3nt: TGTGCCAGCAGCCAATCTTCCTCCTTTGGCACTGAAGCTTTCTTT
CDR3aa: CASSQSSSFGTEAFF

abundance: NA
v_gene: TRBV7-2
j_gene: TRBJ1-5
d_gene: NA
CDR3nt: TGTGCCAGCAGCTTTGCGGGCACGTATAGCAATCAGCCCCAGCATTTT
CDR3aa: CASSFAGTYSNQPQHF

abundance: NA
v_gene: TRBV6-1
j_gene: TRBJ2-7
d_gene: TRBD2
CDR3nt: TGTGCCAGCAGTGTCTATACTAGCGGGGACTACGAGCAGTACTTC
CDR3aa: CASSVYTSGDYEQYF

abundance: NA
v_gene: TRBV4-1
j_gene: TRBJ2-5
d_gene: TRBD1
CDR3nt: TGCGCCAGCAGCCAGGGGAAGACAGGGGAAGAAGAGACCCAGTACTTC
CDR3aa: CASSQGKTGEEETQYF

abundance: NA
v_gene: TRBV29-1
j_gene: TRBJ2-7
d_gene: NA
CDR3nt: TGCAGCGTTGAAGGCAGGGGGCCGGGGGGGTACGAGCAGTACTTC
CDR3aa: CSVEGRGPGGYEQYF

abundance: NA
v_gene: TRBV6-1
j_gene: TRBJ1-2
d_gene: NA
CDR3nt: TGTGCCAGCAGGGAGACATACGGGTTCGGCTACACCTTC
CDR3aa: CASRETYGFGYTF

abundance: NA
v_gene: TRBV2
j_gene: TRBJ1-4
d_gene: NA
CDR3nt: TGTGCCAGCAGTGGAAAGGTCCTAAATGAAAAACTGTTTTTT
CDR3aa: CASSGKVLNEKLFF

abundance: NA
v_gene: TRBV4-2
j_gene: TRBJ2-3
d_gene: TRBD2
CDR3nt: TGTGCCAGCAGCCGCACCGTCCTAGCGGGGGGTTCAGATACGCAGTATTTT
CDR3aa: CASSRTVLAGGSDTQYF

abundance: NA
v_gene: TRBV25-1
j_gene: TRBJ1-1
d_gene: TRBD1
CDR3nt: TGTGCCAGCATAACCGGGACAGGGTTTGCTTTCTTT
CDR3aa: CASITGTGFAFF

abundance: NA
v_gene: TRBV11-2
j_gene: TRBJ2-5
d_gene: NA
CDR3nt: TGTGCCAGCAGCCTTTGGGGGGTCGAGACCCAGTACTTC
CDR3aa: CASSLWGVETQYF

abundance: once
v_gene: TRBV5-1
j_gene: TRBJ1-2
d_gene: NA
CDR3nt: TGCGCCAGCAGCGTCACCGGGCCGCCGAGGGATGGCTACACCTTC
CDR3aa: CASSVTGPPRDGYTF

abundance: NA
v_gene: TRBV6-1
j_gene: TRBJ2-5
d_gene: NA
CDR3nt: TGTGCCAGCAGTTCCCCGGACTCCTGGGAGACCCAGTACTTC
CDR3aa: CASSSPDSWETQYF

abundance: NA
v_gene: TRBV27
j_gene: TRBJ1-1
d_gene: NA
CDR3nt: TGTGCCAGCGCTATCGATGAAGCTTTCTTT
CDR3aa: CASAIDEAFF

abundance: NA
v_gene: TRBV30
j_gene: TRBJ1-1
d_gene: NA
CDR3nt: TGTGCCTGGAGTGTACAGCTGAACACTGAAGCTTTCTTT
CDR3aa: CAWSVQLNTEAFF

abundance: few
v_gene: TRBV5-4
j_gene: TRBJ2-2
d_gene: NA
CDR3nt: TGTGCCAGCAGCTTGGCCGGGGGCCTCGGGGAGCTGTTTTTT
CDR3aa: CASSLAGGLGELFF